This TCR beta chain stems from a study of shared clonotypes between healthy human individuals. Study outcomes and limitations: Shared across a handful of donors were about 4.8% of the naive CD4 clonotypes.

For this clone: As yet, its antigen is unknown.

The CDR3 is 15 residues long. CDR1 and CDR2 (germline): LNHNV, YYDKDF (reference sequence). The V end was cut by 0 bases, the J end by 14 bases, with 17 bases between. A deep-level run was used for the assay. Per the original methods: Junction-only sequences produced by ImmunoSEQ had no quality scores, so filtering differed. Assay: immunoSEQ multiplex PCR; the TCRdb copy retains only in-frame clones and omits some. V, J and clone size are those of that table, while D and trimming were read from the DNA. The sample records over a million clones, 78% being singletons. This TCR derives from a man younger than 30 in good health. Some clones in this sample may be carry-over from other donors' samples. The V and J genes are TRBV15 and TRBJ2-6; D not resolved. The sample was memory CD4+ T cells from PBMCs. Subset given: CD45RA-negative fraction. CDR3 DNA: TGTGCCACCAGCAGAGATCCAGTGACCGGATCTATCCTGACTTTC. It specifies CATSRDPVTGSILTF.